This TCR beta chain was obtained from a study of CXCR3-negative and CXCR3-positive naive CD8 T cells. Study-wide background: With about 1.5 +/- 0.3 million reads per library, the TRB reads numbered some 130 million in total. Study-wide results and limits: When CXCR3-positive naive cells were set against CXCR3-negative naive cells, the former had more hydrophobic TRB CDR3s.

It was by 5' RACE with UMI labels that the TRB cDNA libraries were prepared. TCRdb re-called the 5' RACE reads and gives one entry per CDR3 protein, without DNA. Its clone listing holds some 110,000 distinct CDR3 sequences. In germline, CDR1 is MDHEN, CDR2 SYDVKM. CDR3 length: 18 amino acids. Turning to this clonotype: Its antigen is unknown.

The material sequenced was naive CXCR3+ CD8+ T cells from blood. As for subset: CD45RO-CCR7+CD27+CD95- naive CD8+ T cells expressing CXCR3 (TNR3+). The chain employs TRBV28 and TRBJ2-3; TCRdb gives TRBD2 as the D gene, but with no DNA this cannot be confirmed. The origin of this receptor is a human donor in good health. Some clones in this sample may be carry-over from other donors' samples. The CDR3 is CASSFSRLAGDYTDTQYF.